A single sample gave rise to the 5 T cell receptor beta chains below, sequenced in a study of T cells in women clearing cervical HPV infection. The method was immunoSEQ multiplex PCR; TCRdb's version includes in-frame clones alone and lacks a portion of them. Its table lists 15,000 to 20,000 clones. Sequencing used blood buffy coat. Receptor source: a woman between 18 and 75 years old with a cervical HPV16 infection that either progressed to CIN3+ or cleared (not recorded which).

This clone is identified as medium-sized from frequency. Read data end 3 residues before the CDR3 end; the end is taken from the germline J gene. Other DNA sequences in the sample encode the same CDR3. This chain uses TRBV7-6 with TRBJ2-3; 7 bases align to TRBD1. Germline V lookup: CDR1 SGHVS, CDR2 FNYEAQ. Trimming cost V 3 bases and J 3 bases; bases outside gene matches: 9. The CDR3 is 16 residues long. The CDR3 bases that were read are TGTGCCAGCAGCTTTGTAACACAGGGGAGTACAGATACG. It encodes CASSFVTQGSTDT. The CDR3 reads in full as CASSFVTQGSTDTQYF.

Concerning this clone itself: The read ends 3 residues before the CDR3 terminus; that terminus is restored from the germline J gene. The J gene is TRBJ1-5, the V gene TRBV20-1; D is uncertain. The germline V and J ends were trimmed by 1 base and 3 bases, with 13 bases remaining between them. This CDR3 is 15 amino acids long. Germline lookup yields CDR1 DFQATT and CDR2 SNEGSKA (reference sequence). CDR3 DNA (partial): TGCAGTGCTAGAGTTGGCGGCGCTCTCAATCAGCCC. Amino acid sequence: CSARVGGALNQP. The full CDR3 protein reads CSARVGGALNQPQHF.

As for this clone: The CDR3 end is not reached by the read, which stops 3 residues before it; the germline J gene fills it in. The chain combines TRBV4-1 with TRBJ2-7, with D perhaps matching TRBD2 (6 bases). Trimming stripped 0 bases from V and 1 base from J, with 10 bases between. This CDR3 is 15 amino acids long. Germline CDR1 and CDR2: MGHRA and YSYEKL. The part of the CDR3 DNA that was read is TGCGCCAGCAGCCAAGATCGGGGGAAATCCTACGAG. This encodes CASSQDRGKSYE. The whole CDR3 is CASSQDRGKSYEQYF.

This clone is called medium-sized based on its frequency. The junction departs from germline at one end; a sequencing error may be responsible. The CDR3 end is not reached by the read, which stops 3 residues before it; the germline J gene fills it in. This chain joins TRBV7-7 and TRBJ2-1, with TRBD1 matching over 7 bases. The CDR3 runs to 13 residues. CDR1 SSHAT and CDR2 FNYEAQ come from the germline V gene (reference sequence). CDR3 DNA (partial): TGTGCTAGCAGCTTCGGCAGGGGGAATGAG. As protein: CASSFGRGNE. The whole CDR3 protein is CASSFGRGNEQFF.

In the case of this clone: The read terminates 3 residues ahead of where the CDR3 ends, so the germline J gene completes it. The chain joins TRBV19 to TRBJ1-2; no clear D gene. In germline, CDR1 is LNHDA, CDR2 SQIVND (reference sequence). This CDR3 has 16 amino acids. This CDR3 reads CASSGQDFTGTYDYTF. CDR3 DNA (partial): TGTGCCAGTAGCGGCCAGGACTTCACGGGCACCTACGAC.